What follows are 3 T cell receptor beta chains derived from one specimen sequenced in a study of CD8+ T cells in alopecia areata. As the sequencing template, cDNA was produced by extracting RNA and reverse transcribing it. Using immunoSEQ multiplex PCR, the repertoire was profiled, and TCRdb retains in-frame clones only, with some absent. The data show around 200,000 clones, roughly 60% seen once. The sequenced sample was CD4+ T cells sorted from blood, obtained at week 0. Receptors were obtained from a human donor with alopecia areata.

This rearrangement joins TRBV9 to TRBJ1-2; D call uncertain. V was cut by 1 base and J by 6 bases, with 10 bases left in between. Germline V gene lookup returns CDR1 SGDLS and CDR2 YYNGEE. The CDR3 totals 13 residues. The CDR3 spells CASSVSTGNGYTF. The DNA for the CDR3 is TGTGCCAGCAGCGTATCCACTGGAAATGGCTACACCTTC.

In its sample, this clone was seen a few times. CDR3 in amino acids: CASSGSRPSGETQYF. The CDR3 DNA reads as TGCGCCAGCAGCGGGTCGCGCCCCTCAGGGGAGACCCAGTACTTC. This chain links TRBV5-1 with TRBJ2-5, with D perhaps matching TRBD1 (5 bases). The V end was cut by 4 bases, the J end by 5 bases, with 18 bases between. In germline, CDR1 is SGHRS, CDR2 YFSETQ. The CDR3 is made up of 15 amino acids.

This clone appeared a few times. The chain is built from TRBV5-4 and TRBJ1-4, with TRBD1 as a possible D gene (6 bases). Trimming removed 2 bases from V and 8 bases from J, with 13 bases in between. The V gene's germline CDR1 is SGHNT and CDR2 YYREEE (reference sequence). The CDR3 length is 14 residues. CDR3 DNA sequence: TGTGCCAGCAGCTTAGGAGGGGGAACGGAAAAACTGTTTTTT. This sequence encodes CASSLGGGTEKLFF.